One sample yielded the 11 T cell receptor beta chains listed below, sequenced in a study of T cells in Graves' hyperthyroidism and ophthalmopathy. The TCR beta CDR3 regions underwent amplification using RNA transcripts as the source. HTBI primers were employed in a first-round RT-PCR of the TCR CDR3. TCRdb re-called the multiplex PCR reads through MiXCR, storing one row per CDR3 protein. The sample has around 340,000 distinct CDR3 sequences, about 14% seen once; the top ten hold around 24%. The sample taken for sequencing was blood. The origin of the receptors is a woman aged 30 to 39 with Graves' hyperthyroidism.

The V call is TRBV7-8, the J call TRBJ2-1; D perhaps matches TRBD2 (6 bases). V dropped 3 bases and J dropped 7 bases, with 19 bases sitting between them. Germline CDR1 is SGHVS and CDR2 is FQNEAQ. The CDR3 spans 16 residues. The CDR3 DNA follows: TGTGCCAGCAGCTTGCACTTATCTAGCGTTCTAAATGAGCAGTTCTTC. It codes for CASSLHLSSVLNEQFF.

This CDR3 reads CASSVDGGKLFF. CDR3 nucleotides: TGTGCCAGCAGTGTTGACGGCGGTAAACTGTTTTTT. The chain recombines TRBV6-1 with TRBJ1-4; no reliable D call. Germline CDR1 reads MNHNS; CDR2 reads SASEGT. V dropped 4 bases and J dropped 11 bases, with 11 bases sitting between them. The CDR3 sequence is 12 residues long.

This clonotype was picked up a small number of times. The gene calls are TRBV19 and TRBJ2-4; 7 bases fit TRBD1. V shed 5 bases, J shed 1 base, and the junction held 14 bases outside the gene matches. CDR1 LNHDA and CDR2 SQIVND come from the germline V gene (reference sequence). There are 18 residues in the CDR3. The CDR3 loop reads CASSRQGPTSMAKNIQYF. Written as DNA, the CDR3 is TGTGCCAGTAGTCGACAGGGCCCTACCTCTATGGCCAAAAACATTCAGTACTTC.

At least ten counts were recorded for this clonotype. The chain uses TRBV27 and TRBJ1-6, with D perhaps matching TRBD1 (5 bases). The CDR3 length is 14 residues. Trimming removed 3 bases from V and 7 bases from J, with 10 bases in between. Germline CDR1 is MNHEY and CDR2 is SMNVEV (reference sequence). CDR3 protein: CASSFGQGNSPLHF. The CDR3 coding sequence is TGTGCCAGCAGTTTTGGCCAGGGAAATTCACCCCTCCACTTT.

This clonotype was seen many times. The chain has TRBV6-1 and TRBJ2-2; 8 bases line up with TRBD2. The J segment lost 0 bases and the V segment lost 5 bases, leaving 5 bases of the junction unmatched. Germline V CDR1 and CDR2: MNHNS, SASEGT. This CDR3 comprises 16 residues. CDR3 sequence: CASSSPGGTNTGELFF. CDR3 sequence (DNA): TGTGCCAGCAGTTCCCCGGGAGGGACGAACACCGGGGAGCTGTTTTTT.

The chain carries TRBV5-6 and TRBJ1-3; 9 bases are a match to TRBD1. The CDR3 totals 16 residues. V shed 5 bases and J 1 base; nucleotides not matched to a gene: 7. CDR1 is SGHDT, CDR2 YYEEEE, per germline. The CDR3 sequence is CASRRGQGVSGNTIYF. CDR3 coding DNA: TGTGCCAGCAGGAGGGGACAGGGTGTATCTGGAAACACCATATATTTT.

The chain couples TRBV9 to TRBJ2-2; D possibly corresponds to TRBD1 (5 bases). The germline gives CDR1 SGDLS, CDR2 YYNGEE. CDR3 size: 17 residues. Trimming removed 1 base at V and 4 bases at J, with 17 bases between. The CDR3 nucleotides are TGTGCCAGCAGCGTATCCTCGCGAACAGGTGGCACCGGGGAGCTGTTTTTT. Protein product: CASSVSSRTGGTGELFF.

To note about this clonotype: Just one base apart from a much larger clone, this may be a read error. The missing conserved phenylalanine or tryptophan at the end of this CDR3 makes a read error likely. The rearrangement links TRBV20-1 to TRBJ2-5, with D possibly being TRBD2 (6 bases). CDR3 length: 15 amino acids. Germline V gene sequence: CDR1 DFQATT, CDR2 SNEGSKA (reference sequence). The ends were cut back, 6 bases at V and 1 base at J, with 18 bases in the middle. The CDR3 loop is CSANKRVPPQETQYL. CDR3 DNA: TGCAGTGCCAACAAGCGGGTCCCCCCCCAAGAGACCCAGTACCTC.

This clonotype was detected many times. The chain joins TRBV6-1 to TRBJ1-1, with TRBD1 identical over 8 bases. The CDR3 loop spans 16 amino acids. J was trimmed by 0 bases and V by 4 bases; bases with no gene match: 7. Germline V gene lookup returns CDR1 MNHNS and CDR2 SASEGT. Written as DNA, the CDR3 is TGTGCCAGCAGTGTCCAGGGGGCGTTTATGAACACTGAAGCTTTCTTT. The encoded protein is CASSVQGAFMNTEAFF.

The chain combines TRBV4-1 with TRBJ1-2; D uncertain. Germline V gene lookup returns CDR1 MGHRA and CDR2 YSYEKL. The CDR3 runs 15 residues. Trimming left V 0 bases short and J 2 bases short, with 10 bases between. CDR3 in amino acids: CASSQDLPGNYGYTF. In DNA form, the CDR3 reads TGCGCCAGCAGCCAAGATCTCCCGGGAAACTATGGCTACACCTTC.

This clonotype was seen many times. The V call is TRBV2, the J call TRBJ2-1, with 8 bases aligning to TRBD1. Germline loops: CDR1 SNHLY, CDR2 FYNNEI. The CDR3 consists of 12 residues. Losses at the gene ends were 9 bases for V and 9 bases for J; bases not matched to a gene: 7. CDR3: CAREGTGTEQFF. The CDR3 DNA follows: TGTGCCAGAGAGGGGACAGGTACTGAGCAGTTCTTC.